The 19 T cell receptor beta chains listed next were all sequenced from one sample in a study of T cell repertoires in cytomegalovirus infection. TCRdb itself ran the reads through MiXCR, one entry per CDR3 protein. The table shows around 95,000 distinct CDR3 sequences, with about 29% occurring only once. The antigens of these receptors remain unknown. The sequences come from CD8+ T cells from cultured PBMCs, collected from culture after CMV antigen stimulation. The receptors stem from a human donor in good health (CMV status not recorded). Some clones in this sample may be carry-over from other donors' samples.

The table lists this clonotype with a few counts. The chain uses TRBV27 and TRBJ1-2, with D uncertain. The CDR3 is made up of 14 amino acids. V lost 6 bases, J lost 3 bases, and 14 bases lay in between. Germline V gene data show CDR1 as MNHEY and CDR2 as SMNVEV (reference sequence). Here the CDR3 reads CASSAFEGDYGYTF. DNA for the CDR3: TGTGCCAGCAGCGCCTTTGAGGGAGACTATGGCTACACCTTC.

This clonotype was counted only a few times. The rearrangement links TRBV7-2 to TRBJ2-3; 8 nucleotides agree with TRBD1. Germline CDR1 and CDR2: SGHTA and FQGNSA. This CDR3 is 15 amino acids long. Trimming at V came to 1 base and at J to 5 bases, leaving 5 bases not matched to a gene. The CDR3 loop is CASSLGTGSLDTQYF. In DNA, the CDR3 is TGTGCCAGCAGCTTAGGGACAGGGAGTTTAGATACGCAGTATTTT.

In this sample, this clonotype turned up many times. This rearrangement joins TRBV7-2 to TRBJ2-2; D gene unclear. Germline loops: CDR1 SGHTA, CDR2 FQGNSA. This CDR3 is built from 14 residues. Deletions cut 5 bases from V and 9 bases from J, with 16 bases between. The CDR3 DNA is TGTGCCAGCAGCCCCGTGGACCCGGCGAGGGAGCTGTTTTTT. This codes for CASSPVDPARELFF.

This clonotype showed up just a few times. The rearrangement uses TRBV12-3 or TRBV12-4 and TRBJ2-1; D unclear. Trimming cost V 5 bases and J 2 bases, with 7 bases left between them. The CDR3 sequence is 13 residues long. The CDR3 bases are TGTGCCAGCAGTCTAGTTCCCTACAATGAGCAGTTCTTC. This codes for CASSLVPYNEQFF.

This clonotype turned up a few times. This chain links TRBV29-1 with TRBJ2-7; the D gene is possibly TRBD1 (5 bases). Deletions cut 5 bases from V and 2 bases from J, with 10 bases between. CDR3 length: 12 amino acids. Germline loops: CDR1 SQVTM, CDR2 ANQGSEA. Here the CDR3 DNA reads TGCAGCGTTCGTCCAGGGCCCTACGAGCAGTACTTC. Translated: CSVRPGPYEQYF.

With respect to this clonotype: Mismatch with germline at one junction end may stem from a read error. The chain carries TRBV6-5 and TRBJ2-1, with TRBD1 identical over 7 bases. The CDR3 runs to 15 residues. The V gene's germline CDR1 is MNHEY and CDR2 SVGAGI. CDR3 residues: CASSPDPSGGSIVVF. The CDR3 nucleotides are TGTGCCAGCAGCCCCGACCCCTCAGGGGGTTCGATAGTAGTCTTC.

In its sample, this clonotype was seen a few times. The V gene is TRBV6-1, the J gene TRBJ1-1; 9 bases match TRBD1. Germline V gene data show CDR1 as MNHNS and CDR2 as SASEGT. The CDR3 loop spans 16 amino acids. V shed 5 bases, J shed 0 bases, and the junction held 7 bases outside the gene matches. The CDR3 DNA follows: TGTGCCAGCAGTAAATCCGGGACAGGGTTGAACACTGAAGCTTTCTTT. It yields the protein CASSKSGTGLNTEAFF.

The V and J genes are TRBV19 and TRBJ2-7, with D possibly being TRBD1 (6 bases). This CDR3 comprises 15 residues. CDR1 is LNHDA, CDR2 SQIVND, per germline (reference sequence). Deletions cut 6 bases from V and 1 base from J, with 16 bases between. Written as DNA, the CDR3 is TGTGCCAGTAGGGGACCCGGGACACCGTCCTACGAGCAGTACTTC. It is translated as CASRGPGTPSYEQYF.

The rearrangement joins TRBV4-1 to TRBJ2-7, with TRBD1 identical over 11 bases. Germline V CDR1 and CDR2: MGHRA, YSYEKL. V shed 3 bases, J shed 7 bases, and the junction held 8 bases outside the gene matches. The CDR3 length is 15 residues. CDR3 coding DNA: TGCGCCAGCAGCCACTCGGACAGGGGGCTAGAAGAGCAGTACTTC. This encodes CASSHSDRGLEEQYF.

The chain recombines TRBV2 with TRBJ2-7, with a possible D match to TRBD1 (5 bases). Germline CDR1 SNHLY, CDR2 FYNNEI. The CDR3 covers 15 residues. V dropped 6 bases and J dropped 2 bases, with 17 bases sitting between them. The CDR3, as DNA: TGTGCCAGCAGGGGTGTCGACAGCCACCCCTACGAGCAGTACTTC. Its translation: CASRGVDSHPYEQYF.

The chain joins TRBV20-1 to TRBJ2-5, with no clear D. The germline V gene encodes CDR1 DFQATT and CDR2 SNEGSKA (reference sequence). The length of the CDR3 is 15 residues. Between the trimmed V and J ends, which lost 5 bases and 5 bases, there was a span of 21 bases. CDR3 coding DNA: TGCAGTGCTCAAACAGAGGCTACGTGGTTGGAGACCCAGTACTTC. Translation gives CSAQTEATWLETQYF.

This clonotype showed up just a few times. The rearrangement links TRBV29-1 to TRBJ2-1; D unclear. This CDR3 comprises 13 residues. The germline V and J ends were trimmed by 5 bases and 7 bases, with 15 bases remaining between them. Germline CDR1 and CDR2: SQVTM and ANQGSEA. This CDR3 reads CSVHATLGNEQFF. CDR3 nucleotides: TGCAGCGTTCACGCGACTTTGGGGAATGAGCAGTTCTTC.

This clonotype was seen a few times. The chain joins TRBV29-1 to TRBJ2-3, with D maybe TRBD1 (6 bases). The CDR3 totals 17 residues. Trimming removed 2 bases from V and 0 bases from J, with 18 bases in between. Germline values: CDR1 SQVTM, CDR2 ANQGSEA. The DNA of the CDR3 is TGCAGCGTTGAAAGGCTTGGTGAGGGGGTTAGCACAGATACGCAGTATTTT. Encoded protein: CSVERLGEGVSTDTQYF.

Many counts were recorded for this clonotype. CDR3 nucleotide sequence: TGTGCCAGCAGCTTAGCGACGGGTCAGACGAGCTCCTACAATGAGCAGTTCTTC. It specifies CASSLATGQTSSYNEQFF. V usage is TRBV7-2 and J usage is TRBJ2-1; the D is unclear. Per germline, CDR1 SGHTA and CDR2 FQGNSA. V lost 0 bases to trimming and J lost 0 bases, with 15 bases between them. The CDR3 has 18 residues.

This rearrangement joins TRBV9 to TRBJ2-5; possibly TRBD2 for D (5 bases). The V gene lost 4 bases and the J gene lost 0 bases, with 13 bases spanning the gap. The CDR3 is made up of 15 amino acids. CDR1 is SGDLS and CDR2 is YYNGEE in the germline V gene. The CDR3 region has the DNA TGTGCCAGCAGCTCCGGAGGTACATACCAAGAGACCCAGTACTTC. This encodes CASSSGGTYQETQYF.

This clonotype was seen repeatedly, ten times or more. The V and J genes are TRBV6-2 or TRBV6-3 and TRBJ2-7; TRBD1 aligns across 10 bases. CDR3 length: 14 amino acids. Trimming took 2 bases from V and 2 from J; bases not matched to a gene: 0. Looked up from germline, CDR1 is MNHEY and CDR2 is SVGEGT. CDR3 residues: CASSYGTGAYEQYF. CDR3 DNA: TGTGCCAGCAGTTACGGGACAGGGGCCTACGAGCAGTACTTC.

This clonotype was counted ten times or more. The rearrangement links TRBV6-1 to TRBJ2-1; 9 positions agree with TRBD1. The CDR3 consists of 17 residues. Germline CDR1 is MNHNS and CDR2 is SASEGT. The J segment lost 6 bases and the V segment lost 2 bases, leaving 11 bases of the junction unmatched. DNA for the CDR3: TGTGCCAGCAGTGAAAATGTACAGGGGGCAAGGTTCAATGAGCAGTTCTTC. Residues: CASSENVQGARFNEQFF.

This clonotype was found a few times. This chain joins TRBV7-9 and TRBJ2-1; no clear D. CDR1 is SEHNR and CDR2 is FQNEAQ in the germline V gene (reference sequence). Between the trimmed V and J ends, which lost 5 bases and 4 bases, there was a span of 9 bases. The CDR3 sequence is 13 residues long. The chain's CDR3 is CASSQEYYNEQFF. Written as DNA, the CDR3 is TGTGCCAGCAGCCAGGAATATTACAATGAGCAGTTCTTC.

The rearrangement joins TRBV7-8 to TRBJ2-3; D gene ambiguous. Germline V gene lookup returns CDR1 SGHVS and CDR2 FQNEAQ. V dropped 5 bases and J dropped 6 bases, with 6 bases sitting between them. The CDR3 totals 11 residues. CDR3 in DNA: TGTGCCAGCAGCCAGTCCGATACGCAGTATTTT. This encodes CASSQSDTQYF.